This T cell receptor (beta chain) was sequenced during a study of T cell repertoires in cytomegalovirus infection. About the study: Matching HLA type, along with CMV infection, was indicated by public TCR beta signatures.

This clonotype was counted at least ten times. As yet, its antigen is unknown. TCRdb re-derived calls from the reads in MiXCR, one entry per CDR3 protein. Of 450,000 to 600,000 distinct CDR3 sequences detected, around 11% appear once; the ten largest clones hold roughly 10%. The study, taken as a whole, reports: Public TCR beta family frequency separated CMV-and-HLA carriers, including in an independent cohort. Ex vivo responses were dominated by HLA-C-restricted CMV-specific TCR beta clonotypes.

Trimming removed 6 bases from V and 4 bases from J; junction bases left unmatched: 3. This CDR3 contains 14 residues. Germline CDR1 and CDR2: MDHEN and SYDVKM. The V call is TRBV28, the J call TRBJ2-6; 7 nucleotides match TRBD1. Sequences were obtained from PBMCs. This TCR was sampled from a human donor in good health (CMV status not recorded). Some clones in this sample may be carry-over from other donors' samples. This CDR3 is CASSGTAGANVLTF. CDR3 nucleotides: TGTGCCAGCAGCGGGACAGCCGGGGCCAACGTCCTGACTTTC.